This is a list of T cell receptor beta chains from one sample in a study of T cells in Graves' hyperthyroidism and ophthalmopathy. TCRdb re-analysed the multiplex PCR reads in MiXCR, keeping a single row per CDR3 protein. Seen here are a few hundred thousand distinct CDR3 sequences, 15% to 19% observed once, and the top ten hold about a quarter. The sample was blood. The receptor set was obtained from a woman aged 18-35 years with Graves' hyperthyroidism that later progressed to Graves' ophthalmopathy. CDR3s include the opening cysteine and the closing phenylalanine or tryptophan. A D gene is named only where the DNA matches it firmly. A clone size is listed for some rows: how often the clone was seen (once, few, many), or a class if it is expanded.

NA	TRBJ1-2	TRBV27	NA	TGTACCAGCAGTCCCGCGGGTAACTATGGCTACACCTTC	CTSSPAGNYGYTF
NA	TRBJ2-7	TRBV6-2/TRBV6-3	NA	TGTGCCAGCAGTTACTATTCGGGGGTTACCTACGAGCAGTACTTC	CASSYYSGVTYEQYF
many	TRBJ2-2	TRBV11-3	NA	TGTGCCAGCAGCTTAGGGCCCGCCCTCGTAGGCACCGGGGAGCTGTTTTTT	CASSLGPALVGTGELFF
many	TRBJ2-2	TRBV28	TRBD1	TGTGCCAGCAGTTTACTCCGGGACAGGGCAACCGGGGAGCTGTTTTTT	CASSLLRDRATGELFF
many	TRBJ2-2	TRBV7-2	NA	TGTGCCAGCAGGACGGCCCCCGGGGAGCTGTTTTTT	CASRTAPGELFF
many	TRBJ2-1	TRBV20-1	TRBD2	TGCAGTGCTAGAGTTGCGACTAGCGGGAGAATCGGCTTGAATGAGCAGTTCTTC	CSARVATSGRIGLNEQFF
many	TRBJ1-1	TRBV6-1	NA	TGTGCCAGCAGTCGACTCTTGGGACAGAACACTGAAGCTTTCTTT	CASSRLLGQNTEAFF
many	TRBJ2-7	TRBV6-2/TRBV6-3	NA	TGTGCCAGCAAGGACCCGGGAAATGGTGCCGAGCAGTACTTC	CASKDPGNGAEQYF
many	TRBJ2-7	TRBV7-8	TRBD2	TGTGCCAGCAGCCCCCTGGTGGGACTATACGAGCAGTACTTC	CASSPLVGLYEQYF
few	TRBJ2-7	TRBV6-5	NA	TGTGCCAGCAGTTCTCTATCGCAGACCTTGTTTTTCTACGAGCAGTACTTC	CASSSLSQTLFFYEQYF
few	TRBJ2-1	TRBV4-1	NA	TGCGCCAGCAGCCCATACGGCAGGGTGAACAACAATGAGCAGTTCTTC	CASSPYGRVNNNEQFF
many	TRBJ1-1	TRBV2	NA	TGTGCCAGCAGCGTCGGGGGGAAGGGCACTGAAGCTTTCTTT	CASSVGGKGTEAFF
many	TRBJ1-3	TRBV2	NA	TGTGCCAGCAGTGAAGTTCAGGGAATGAGAGGAAACACCATATATTTT	CASSEVQGMRGNTIYF
many	TRBJ2-5	TRBV27	NA	TGTGCCAGCAGTCCGACAGAGCATAGCGTTCCCTTCCAAGAGACCCAGTACTTC	CASSPTEHSVPFQETQYF
NA	TRBJ2-2	TRBV28	TRBD1	TGTGCCAGCAGGGGACAGGTGAACACCGGGGAGCTGTTTTTT	CASRGQVNTGELFF
many	TRBJ1-5	TRBV28	TRBD1	TGTGCCAGCAGTGTAGGGGGCGCGAGGGGTCAGCCCCAGCATTTT	CASSVGGARGQPQHF
many	TRBJ1-2	TRBV20-1	TRBD1	TGCAGTGCTATCACAGGGGGCGCTGGCTATGGCTACACCTTC	CSAITGGAGYGYTF
few	TRBJ2-5	TRBV6-2/TRBV6-3	NA	TGTGCCAGCGGCGGAGACACTCAAGAGACCCAGTACTTC	CASGGDTQETQYF
NA	TRBJ2-3	TRBV6-1	NA	TGTGCCAGCAACTCAGGCTCGGGCCCAGATACGCAGTATTTT	CASNSGSGPDTQYF
few	TRBJ1-3	TRBV18	NA	TGTGCCAGCTCACCACCGTTGGAGATAAGAAGGGCGGCCATATATTTT	CASSPPLEIRRAAIYF
many	TRBJ1-4	TRBV28	NA	TGTGCCAGCATCTCCTCGGGGGCTAATGAAAAACTGTTTTTT	CASISSGANEKLFF
few	TRBJ2-2	TRBV30	NA	TGTGCCTGGAGTACAGCTGTGAGGCCCGGGGAGCTGTTTTTT	CAWSTAVRPGELFF
NA	TRBJ2-5	TRBV25-1	NA	TGTGCCAGCAGTGAACTCGGGACACCTACTTACCAAGAGACCCAGTACTTC	CASSELGTPTYQETQYF
few	TRBJ2-1	TRBV24-1	TRBD1	TGTGCCACCAGTGTAATGGGACAGGGGGGGAATGAGCAGTTCTTC	CATSVMGQGGNEQFF
many	TRBJ2-2	TRBV27	NA	TGTGCCAGCATGACGGGGTCGGGCACCGGGGAGCTGTTTTTT	CASMTGSGTGELFF
few	TRBJ1-5	TRBV16	NA	TGTGCCAGCAGCCAAACCCCCCTGTTGCAGGCGGTTAGCAATCAGCCCCAGCATTTT	CASSQTPLLQAVSNQPQHF
few	TRBJ2-5	TRBV28	TRBD2	TGTGCCAGCAGTTTGGGGCGGGAGGGAGAGACCCAGTACTTC	CASSLGREGETQYF